Shown below are 32 T cell receptor beta chains from a single sample sequenced in a study of regulatory T cells in long-lasting Graves disease. With iRepertoire HTBI primers and Arm-PCR of CDR3 regions, TCR beta libraries were built. TCRdb recomputed calls from the multiplex PCR reads with MiXCR, one row per CDR3 protein. Of approximately 400,000 distinct CDR3 sequences listed, roughly 15% were seen once; the top ten hold 22%. The time point denotes: newly diagnosed GD, antithyroid drugs for less than 3 months. After RNA was extracted from PBMCs, the TCR library was made from it. Sequencing was performed on peripheral blood mononuclear cells (PBMCs), taken at new diagnosis, from a patient treated with antithyroid drugs. These receptors were obtained from a female donor with Graves disease.

This clonotype was found many times. The V gene is TRBV12-3 or TRBV12-4, the J gene TRBJ2-2, with D possibly being TRBD1 or TRBD2 (5 bases each). Trimming removed 6 bases at V and 7 bases at J, with 12 bases between. The CDR3 runs 13 residues. Here the CDR3 DNA reads TGTGCCAGCAGCCCTCTGGGGGACGGGGAGCTGTTTTTT. Its translation is CASSPLGDGELFF.

This clonotype appeared many times. V and J are TRBV12-5 and TRBJ2-2; D possibly corresponds to TRBD1 (5 bases). The CDR3 contains 17 residues. Trimming left V 6 bases short and J 0 bases short, with 17 bases between. Germline V gene data show CDR1 as LGHNT and CDR2 as FRNRAP. For the CDR3, the DNA is TGTGCTAGTGGCTTTTGGAAGCCAGGGCCGAACACCGGGGAGCTGTTTTTT. It translates to CASGFWKPGPNTGELFF.

In its sample, this clonotype is hyperexpanded. The rearrangement joins TRBV7-2 to TRBJ2-6; a weak D match, TRBD2 (5 bases). The CDR3 runs 14 residues. The V end was cut by 8 bases, the J end by 4 bases, with 12 bases between. Germline CDR1 reads SGHTA; CDR2 reads FQGNSA. The CDR3 spells CASPSPTGANVLTF. CDR3 coding DNA: TGTGCCAGCCCTAGCCCTACGGGGGCCAACGTCCTGACTTTC.

Ten or more counts support this clonotype. The chain carries TRBV7-8 and TRBJ2-7; 7 bases are shared with TRBD2. CDR3 length: 15 residues. Looked up from germline, CDR1 is SGHVS and CDR2 is FQNEAQ. The V gene end was trimmed by 1 base and the J gene end by 4 bases; junction bases not matched to a gene: 7. CDR3 coding DNA: TGTGCCAGCAGCTTAGTAGTGGGAGGGAGTTACGAGCAGTACTTC. Translated: CASSLVVGGSYEQYF.

This clonotype occurred many times. This chain links TRBV7-2 with TRBJ2-3; either TRBD1 or TRBD2 may fit D (5 bases each). Germline V lookup: CDR1 SGHTA, CDR2 FQGNSA. The CDR3 is made up of 18 amino acids. V was pared by 5 bases and J by 2 bases, with 23 bases between. The CDR3 DNA follows: TGTGCCAGCAGCACAAGCCGACTCGGGGCGAGTCCCACAGATACGCAGTATTTT. This sequence encodes CASSTSRLGASPTDTQYF.

This clonotype was seen many times. This chain links TRBV3-1 with TRBJ2-1; D possibly matches TRBD1 or TRBD2 (6 bases each). CDR1 and CDR2 from the germline V gene are LGHDT and YNNKEL (reference sequence). The CDR3 spans 15 residues. Trimming pared 2 bases from V and 6 bases from J, leaving 14 bases between. As DNA, the CDR3 is TGTGCCAGCAGCCAAAGAGGGGGGAGTTCCAATGAGCAGTTCTTC. It yields the protein CASSQRGGSSNEQFF.

This chain joins TRBV20-1 and TRBJ2-7; D possibly matches TRBD1 or TRBD2 (5 bases each). Germline CDR1 DFQATT, CDR2 SNEGSKA (reference sequence). There are 16 residues in the CDR3. Trimming cost V 0 bases and J 0 bases, with 15 bases left between them. CDR3 nucleotide sequence: TGCAGTGCTAGAGAGGGGCCGGGGTGGCTCTCCTACGAGCAGTACTTC. Encoded protein: CSAREGPGWLSYEQYF.

This clonotype was seen once. A far bigger clonotype differs at one base, so this is likely a read error. Lacking the conserved final phenylalanine or tryptophan, this CDR3 likely reflects a read error. This chain connects TRBV6-2 or TRBV6-3 to TRBJ2-1, with 7 bases aligning to TRBD2. The CDR3 has 13 residues. CDR1 MNHEY and CDR2 SVGEGT come from the germline V gene. Unmatched junction bases numbered 9, after V lost 6 bases and J lost 10 bases. CDR3 region: CASSPRDYGEQFL. Here the CDR3 DNA reads TGTGCCAGCAGCCCTAGGGACTATGGAGAGCAGTTCCTC.

This clonotype came up many times. The chain is built from TRBV2 and TRBJ2-7; D is uncertain. The germline V gene has CDR1 SNHLY and CDR2 FYNNEI. The V gene lost 1 base and the J gene lost 9 bases, with 7 bases spanning the gap. This CDR3 comprises 11 residues. The CDR3 sequence is CASSEEGRQYF. CDR3 sequence (DNA): TGTGCCAGCAGTGAAGAAGGAAGGCAGTACTTC.

This clonotype occurred many times. The J gene is TRBJ1-2, the V gene TRBV28; TRBD1 might be the D (6 bases). The V and J ends lost 3 bases and 6 bases respectively, with 11 bases between them. The V gene's germline CDR1 is MDHEN and CDR2 SYDVKM. The CDR3 length is 13 residues. CDR3 DNA sequence: TGTGCCAGCAGTTTTGCCAGGGGTGATGGCTACACCTTC. Translation gives CASSFARGDGYTF.

Notes on this clonotype: Possible read error: a much larger clone is one base away. This is likely a read error, given that the CDR3 carries no conserved phenylalanine or tryptophan at its end. The genes are TRBV13 and TRBJ1-1; D remains ambiguous. The CDR3 loop spans 13 amino acids. V was cut by 5 bases and J by 6 bases, with 13 bases left in between. Germline V gene sequence: CDR1 PRHDT, CDR2 FYEKMQ (reference sequence). CDR3 sequence reads: CASSLRPDAEAFS. DNA for the CDR3: TGTGCCAGCAGCCTAAGACCTGACGCTGAAGCTTTCTCT.

The chain carries TRBV5-1 and TRBJ2-7, with 7 bases that match TRBD1. Germline V gene lookup returns CDR1 SGHRS and CDR2 YFSETQ. This CDR3 has 14 amino acids. With V trimmed by 5 bases and J by 4 bases, 9 bases remained unmatched. This chain's CDR3 is CASRHPGQTYEQYF. As DNA, the CDR3 is TGCGCCAGCAGGCATCCGGGACAGACATACGAGCAGTACTTC.

V is TRBV12-3 or TRBV12-4 and J is TRBJ2-3; tentative D call: TRBD1 (6 bases). The CDR3 loop spans 13 amino acids. Trimming took 4 bases from V and 4 from J, leaving 9 bases between them. In nucleotides, the CDR3 is TGTGCCAGCAGTTCAGGGGTTGCAGATACGCAGTATTTT. This gives the protein CASSSGVADTQYF.

This clonotype was counted at least ten times. The rearrangement uses TRBV6-1 and TRBJ1-5, with a weak D call TRBD1 (5 bases). The germline V gene encodes CDR1 MNHNS and CDR2 SASEGT. The CDR3 has 15 amino acids. V lost 5 bases and J 4 bases, leaving 15 bases between the germline ends. CDR3 loop: CASSPGTAVNQPQHF. In DNA, the CDR3 is TGTGCCAGCAGTCCCGGGACCGCGGTGAATCAGCCCCAGCATTTT.

This clonotype was recorded many times. The chain joins TRBV29-1 to TRBJ2-3, with D perhaps matching TRBD1 or TRBD2 (6 bases each). The CDR3 runs to 14 residues. With 5 bases removed from V and 7 bases from J, the gap between germline ends came to 19 bases. The V gene's germline CDR1 is SQVTM and CDR2 ANQGSEA. The CDR3 DNA reads as TGCAGCGTTCAGAGGAGGGGGACCGGCAATACGCAGTATTTT. It codes for CSVQRRGTGNTQYF.

This clonotype was recorded a few times. The junction departs from germline at one end; a sequencing error may be responsible. The chain is built from TRBV4-3 and TRBJ1-2, with a weak D call TRBD1 (5 bases). The CDR3 extends over 13 amino acids. From germline, CDR1 is LGHNA and CDR2 YSLEER. The chain's CDR3 is CASNQDRGGGYTF. The CDR3 DNA sequence: TGCGCCAGCAACCAAGATCGTGGGGGTGGCTACACCTTC.

This clonotype was counted many times. The chain links TRBV20-1 to TRBJ1-1; TRBD1 might be the D (6 bases). Germline CDR1 is DFQATT and CDR2 is SNEGSKA (reference sequence). CDR3 length: 15 residues. V gave up 3 bases and J gave up 4 bases, with 18 bases separating them. CDR3: CSASGTQGRGTEAFF. The CDR3 nucleotides are TGCAGTGCTAGCGGTACACAGGGAAGGGGCACTGAAGCTTTCTTT.

Only a few counts were recorded for this clonotype. A clone one base away is much larger, so this may be a read error. The CDR3 DNA sequence: TGTGTCAGCAGCTTAAAGCGCAGACAAAGATATGAAGCTTTCTTT. Translated: CVSSLKRRQRYEAFF. The chain uses TRBV7-3 and TRBJ1-1; no firm D call. The germline V gene encodes CDR1 SGHTA and CDR2 FQGTGA. The CDR3 spans 15 residues.

There are a few counts of this clonotype. This chain joins TRBV5-1 and TRBJ1-1; D is uncertain. CDR1 SGHRS and CDR2 YFSETQ come from the germline V gene. The CDR3 runs to 15 residues. V was trimmed by 0 bases and J by 3 bases, leaving 12 bases between them. CDR3 in amino acids: CASSLAYASDTEAFF. As DNA, the CDR3 is TGCGCCAGCAGCTTGGCGTACGCCTCGGACACTGAAGCTTTCTTT.

Ten or more counts support this clonotype. This chain connects TRBV24-1 to TRBJ2-2; D call uncertain. The CDR3 is 13 amino acids. Germline values: CDR1 KGHDR, CDR2 SFDVKD. Trimming removed 3 bases at V and 6 bases at J, with 7 bases between. CDR3 sequence reads: CATSDSKAGELFF. In DNA form, the CDR3 reads TGTGCCACCAGTGATAGTAAGGCCGGGGAGCTGTTTTTT.

This clonotype appeared a few times. This chain connects TRBV7-2 to TRBJ2-5; a weak D match, TRBD1 (6 bases). There are 15 residues in the CDR3. Germline-derived CDR1 and CDR2 are SGHTA and FQGNSA. Trimming removed 5 bases from V and 2 bases from J, with 15 bases in between. As DNA, the CDR3 is TGTGCCAGCAGCCAATCGTGGGGGCCTCAAGAGACCCAGTACTTC. It codes for CASSQSWGPQETQYF.

This clonotype was seen at least ten times. This chain uses TRBV2 with TRBJ1-2; 7 bases are a match to TRBD1. The CDR3 sequence is 15 residues long. V was pared by 4 bases and J by 0 bases, with 5 bases of the junction left unmatched. Germline V gene data show CDR1 as SNHLY and CDR2 as FYNNEI. CDR3 residues: CASSGRGRTNYGYTF. CDR3 DNA sequence: TGTGCCAGCAGTGGAAGGGGGCGAACTAACTATGGCTACACCTTC.

This clonotype was counted many times. This chain connects TRBV28 to TRBJ1-1; D perhaps matches TRBD1 (5 bases). Looked up from germline, CDR1 is MDHEN and CDR2 is SYDVKM. There are 16 residues in the CDR3. The V gene lost 7 bases and the J gene lost 1 base, with 19 bases spanning the gap. The CDR3 spells CASIQGGQPWNTEAFF. CDR3 coding DNA: TGTGCCAGCATCCAGGGAGGCCAGCCTTGGAACACTGAAGCTTTCTTT. Full variable domain (outside the CDR3, taken from reference TRBV28 and TRBJ1-1): DVKVTQSSRYLVKRTGEKVFLECVQDMDHENMFWYRQDPGLGLRLIYFSYDVKMKEKGDIPEGYSVSREKKERFSLILESASTNQTSMYLCASIQGGQPWNTEAFFGQGTRLTVV.

This clonotype showed up many times. V and J are TRBV20-1 and TRBJ2-5; D assignment may be TRBD1 or TRBD2 (5 bases each). The CDR3 consists of 14 residues. V was trimmed by 8 bases and J by 2 bases, leaving 18 bases between them. From germline, CDR1 is DFQATT and CDR2 SNEGSKA (reference sequence). Here the CDR3 reads CSCGLGTEQETQYF. The CDR3 DNA reads TGCAGTTGCGGGTTAGGGACCGAACAAGAGACCCAGTACTTC.

This clonotype has ten or more counts. The rearrangement uses TRBV6-5 and TRBJ1-4; the D is unclear. Germline loops: CDR1 MNHEY, CDR2 SVGAGI. The CDR3 totals 13 residues. Trimming removed 2 bases at V and 7 bases at J, with 8 bases between. The CDR3 here is CASSYRASEKLFF. DNA for the CDR3: TGTGCCAGCAGTTACCGGGCTAGTGAAAAACTGTTTTTT.

This clonotype was found many times. The chain links TRBV7-2 to TRBJ2-1, with 15 bases that match TRBD2. CDR1 SGHTA and CDR2 FQGNSA come from the germline V gene. The CDR3 consists of 16 residues. V lost 5 bases to trimming and J lost 9 bases; unmatched junction nucleotides: 8. The CDR3 DNA reads TGTGCCAGCAGCAGGACTAGCGGGAGGGCCATGGTTGAGCAGTTCTTC. Translating it yields CASSRTSGRAMVEQFF.

This clonotype was picked up many times. CDR3 sequence (DNA): TGTGCCAGCAGCTTAGAGGACGGGAGTACCTACGAGCAGTACTTC. Translated, it gives CASSLEDGSTYEQYF. The rearrangement joins TRBV7-6 to TRBJ2-7; possibly TRBD2 for D (6 bases). Trimming took off 1 base at V and 2 bases at J, with 12 bases between the two ends. Looked up from germline, CDR1 is SGHVS and CDR2 is FNYEAQ. The CDR3 runs to 15 residues. Full variable domain (outside the CDR3, taken from reference TRBV7-6 and TRBJ2-7): GAGVSQSPRYKVTKRGQDVALRCDPISGHVSLYWYRQALGQGPEFLTYFNYEAQQDKSGLPNDRFSAERPEGSISTLTIQRTEQRDSAMYRCASSLEDGSTYEQYFGPGTRLTVT.

This clonotype was counted at least ten times. This chain links TRBV7-2 with TRBJ2-3, with 8 positions matching TRBD2. Germline V gene data show CDR1 as SGHTA and CDR2 as FQGNSA. The CDR3 is 16 amino acids. Trimming took 5 bases from V and 3 from J; bases not matched to a gene: 10. The CDR3 region is CASSTWAGGGTDTQYF. The CDR3 DNA sequence: TGTGCCAGCAGCACATGGGCGGGAGGCGGAACAGATACGCAGTATTTT.

Many counts were recorded for this clonotype. This sequence joins TRBV6-2 or TRBV6-3 and TRBJ1-1; no definite D call. This CDR3 comprises 16 residues. The germline gives CDR1 MNHEY, CDR2 SVGEGT. The V end was cut by 0 bases, the J end by 0 bases, with 11 bases between. The DNA of the CDR3 is TGTGCCAGCAGTTACTCGATCGGCGGTTTGAACACTGAAGCTTTCTTT. Its translation is CASSYSIGGLNTEAFF.

This clonotype was counted at least ten times. The rearrangement uses TRBV9 and TRBJ2-5; 13 nucleotides align to TRBD2. V dropped 2 bases and J dropped 5; count of bases not matched to a gene: 6. Germline CDR1 and CDR2: SGDLS and YYNGEE. CDR3 length equals 16 residues. The CDR3 nucleotides are TGTGCCAGCAGCGTCGGACTAGCGGGAGCCGGTGAGACCCAGTACTTC. It translates to CASSVGLAGAGETQYF.

This clonotype was counted only a few times. This chain connects TRBV5-6 to TRBJ1-1; a weak D match, TRBD1 (5 bases). The CDR3 is made up of 15 amino acids. The germline gives CDR1 SGHDT, CDR2 YYEEEE. V was pared by 0 bases and J by 5 bases, with 14 bases between. The CDR3 here is CASSLEPGDYTEAFF. In DNA, the CDR3 is TGTGCCAGCAGCTTGGAGCCGGGGGACTATACTGAAGCTTTCTTT.

Ten or more counts support this clonotype. V and J are TRBV27 and TRBJ2-1, with D unresolved. Trimming took 4 bases from V and 0 from J, leaving 4 bases between them. From germline, CDR1 is MNHEY and CDR2 SMNVEV (reference sequence). This CDR3 comprises 13 residues. The DNA for the CDR3 is TGTGCCAGCAGTTCAAGCTCCTACAATGAGCAGTTCTTC. Residues: CASSSSSYNEQFF.